Listed below are T cell receptor beta chains from one sample, sequenced in a study of shared clonotypes between healthy human individuals. Profiled with immunoSEQ multiplex PCR; TCRdb holds only in-frame clones, not every one. The repertoire holds about 1 million clones, with more than 60% as singletons. Sequences were obtained from memory CD4+ T cells sorted from blood. The source of these receptors is a man in his late teens or twenties in good health. Both conserved end residues are trimmed from each CDR3. The order of the fields is V gene, J gene, CDR3 protein.

V gene: TRBV10-3
J gene: TRBJ2-2
CDR3 protein: AISESWTGTGELF

V gene: TRBV6-1
J gene: TRBJ2-7
CDR3 protein: ASSEISRGGSYEQY

V gene: TRBV5-6
J gene: TRBJ1-6
CDR3 protein: ASSPAGGRGYSPLH

V gene: TRBV5-4
J gene: TRBJ1-2
CDR3 protein: ASSPVVGTSLYGYT

V gene: TRBV2
J gene: TRBJ2-7
CDR3 protein: ASSGSGVSSYEQY

V gene: TRBV7-2
J gene: TRBJ2-7
CDR3 protein: ASSLGTGWGYEQY

V gene: TRBV30
J gene: TRBJ2-2
CDR3 protein: AWSFAGGNTGELF

V gene: TRBV6-5
J gene: TRBJ1-5
CDR3 protein: ASSLRQNQPQH

V gene: TRBV28
J gene: TRBJ2-3
CDR3 protein: ASSMGTDTQY

V gene: TRBV7-9
J gene: TRBJ2-2
CDR3 protein: ASSHPSGRGDTGELF

V gene: TRBV11-3
J gene: TRBJ2-5
CDR3 protein: ASSSGTKETQY

V gene: TRBV5-5
J gene: TRBJ1-4
CDR3 protein: ASSPGGGDEKLF

V gene: TRBV2
J gene: TRBJ1-5
CDR3 protein: ASSVSGLGNQPQH

V gene: TRBV18
J gene: TRBJ2-7
CDR3 protein: ASSLPGGQGYEQY

V gene: TRBV2
J gene: TRBJ2-5
CDR3 protein: ASRTSRQETQY

V gene: TRBV7-6
J gene: TRBJ1-1
CDR3 protein: ASSLEQNTEAF

V gene: TRBV19
J gene: TRBJ1-1
CDR3 protein: ASSITTGNTEAF

V gene: TRBV10-1
J gene: TRBJ1-1
CDR3 protein: ASSPGTGSKAF

V gene: TRBV4-3
J gene: TRBJ1-5
CDR3 protein: ASSQDGPAGAKYNQPQH

V gene: TRBV5-1
J gene: TRBJ1-2
CDR3 protein: ASSPRTLANYGYT

V gene: TRBV10-3
J gene: TRBJ2-2
CDR3 protein: AIRIFSGELF

V gene: TRBV2
J gene: TRBJ2-5
CDR3 protein: ASSEVETQY

V gene: TRBV14
J gene: TRBJ1-3
CDR3 protein: ASSQDLGSSGNTIY

V gene: TRBV19
J gene: TRBJ2-2
CDR3 protein: ASSIDSRQGANTGELF

V gene: TRBV5-6
J gene: TRBJ2-3
CDR3 protein: ASSFVRGTDTQY

V gene: TRBV5-6
J gene: TRBJ1-2
CDR3 protein: ASSLYGRDYGYT

V gene: TRBV14
J gene: TRBJ1-4
CDR3 protein: ASSQGGGVEKLF

V gene: TRBV18
J gene: TRBJ2-7
CDR3 protein: ASSPSGNPHEQY

V gene: TRBV5-1
J gene: TRBJ2-7
CDR3 protein: ASSLKGDNSYEQY

V gene: TRBV6-1
J gene: TRBJ2-1
CDR3 protein: ASTLAGALYNEQF